Shown below are 29 T cell receptor beta chains from a single sample sequenced in a study of blood T cell repertoires in COVID-19. Sequenced by immunoSEQ multiplex PCR; TCRdb stores in-frame clones only, minus some. The profile shows roughly 200,000 clones, about 86% of them singletons. Input material: peripheral blood. The receptors were sampled from a man aged 40-50 years with active or convalescent COVID-19.

The V gene is TRBV27, the J gene TRBJ2-1, with 9 nucleotides matching TRBD1. This CDR3 has 16 amino acids. The V gene end was trimmed by 4 bases and the J gene end by 6 bases; junction bases not matched to a gene: 10. Germline CDR1 is MNHEY and CDR2 is SMNVEV (reference sequence). The CDR3, as DNA: TGTGCCAGCAGTTCATTAGGGACAGGGAAGGGCAATGAGCAGTTCTTC. Encoded protein: CASSSLGTGKGNEQFF.

DNA for the CDR3: TGTGCCAGCAGTTACTCCCAGGGCACAGATACGCAGTATTTT. Translated: CASSYSQGTDTQYF. The chain employs TRBV6-6 and TRBJ2-3; D gene uncertain. Germline CDR1 MNHNY, CDR2 SVGAGI (reference sequence). Trimming left V 0 bases short and J 1 base short, with 5 bases between. The length of the CDR3 is 14 residues.

The chain links TRBV30 to TRBJ1-2; 10 bases line up with TRBD1. The CDR3 spans 14 residues. V dropped 4 bases and J dropped 4; count of bases not matched to a gene: 6. Germline CDR1 is GTSNPN and CDR2 is SVGIG (reference sequence). Here the CDR3 DNA reads TGTGCCTGGACGGGACAGGGGTTCGCCTATGGCTACACCTTC. It codes for CAWTGQGFAYGYTF.

The gene calls are TRBV7-6 and TRBJ2-1, with 9 bases identical to TRBD2. CDR3 length: 15 residues. With V trimmed by 4 bases and J by 8 bases, 9 bases remained unmatched. The germline gives CDR1 SGHVS, CDR2 FNYEAQ. CDR3 region: CASSSGLARGDEQFF. CDR3 coding DNA: TGTGCCAGCAGCTCCGGACTAGCGAGAGGGGATGAGCAGTTCTTC.

The chain couples TRBV7-6 to TRBJ2-2, with 11 bases that match TRBD2. Germline assignment: CDR1 SGHVS and CDR2 FNYEAQ. Trimming took 5 bases from V and 6 from J; bases not matched to a gene: 11. The CDR3 covers 17 residues. CDR3 sequence: CASSPNSGRAHSGELFF. DNA of the CDR3: TGTGCCAGCAGCCCTAATAGCGGGAGGGCCCACTCCGGGGAGCTGTTTTTT.

The rearrangement joins TRBV4-1 to TRBJ1-6; D gene ambiguous. The CDR3 runs to 17 residues. Germline V CDR1 and CDR2: MGHRA, YSYEKL. With 1 base removed from V and 0 bases from J, the gap between germline ends came to 10 bases. CDR3 DNA: TGCGCCAGCAGCCAAGGTTCTCTAAGCTCCTATAATTCACCCCTCCACTTT. Its translation is CASSQGSLSSYNSPLHF.

This sequence joins TRBV14 and TRBJ2-1, with 8 bases matching TRBD2. Losses at the gene ends were 6 bases for V and 0 bases for J; bases not matched to a gene: 4. Germline V CDR1 and CDR2: SGHDN, FVKESK. CDR3 size: 15 residues. The CDR3 sequence is CASSLSGGSYNEQFF. The CDR3 DNA is TGTGCCAGCAGTCTAAGCGGGGGCTCCTACAATGAGCAGTTCTTC.

V is TRBV14 and J is TRBJ1-2; tentatively, D is TRBD1 (5 bases). Between the trimmed V and J ends, which lost 2 bases and 5 bases, there was a span of 15 bases. This CDR3 has 15 residues. CDR1 and CDR2 (germline): SGHDN, FVKESK. The CDR3 loop is CASSQREGPIYGYTF. CDR3 nucleotide sequence: TGTGCCAGCAGCCAAAGGGAGGGACCAATTTATGGCTACACCTTC. The full variable domain, its missing parts supplied by reference TRBV14 and TRBJ1-2, is EAGVTQFPSHSVIEKGQTVTLRCDPISGHDNLYWYRRVMGKEIKFLLHFVKESKQDESGMPNNRFLAERTGGTYSTLKVQPAELEDSGVYFCASSQREGPIYGYTFGSGTRLTVV.

V gene TRBV6-5 combines with J gene TRBJ1-1; D call uncertain. From germline, CDR1 is MNHEY and CDR2 SVGAGI. Trimming left V 7 bases short and J 0 bases short, with 12 bases between. This CDR3 is 14 amino acids long. For the CDR3, the DNA is TGTGCCAGCACTCCTCTGGGCGTGAACACTGAAGCTTTCTTT. Amino acids: CASTPLGVNTEAFF.

This clone was seen once. The CDR3 spells CARSGLAGGPNEQFF. CDR3 DNA sequence: TGTGCCAGAAGCGGACTAGCGGGGGGGCCCAATGAGCAGTTCTTC. The chain employs TRBV5-3 and TRBJ2-1; TRBD2 aligns across 15 bases. TRBV5-3 is an open reading frame whose function is uncertain. The CDR3 contains 15 residues. V dropped 4 bases and J dropped 6; count of bases not matched to a gene: 2.

The V call is TRBV3-1 (or the pseudogene TRBV3-2), the J call TRBJ2-7, with 12 nucleotides matching TRBD1. After removal of 5 bases from V and 6 bases from J, the junction contained 11 bases not matched to a gene. There are 16 residues in the CDR3. CDR1 is LGHDT, CDR2 YNNKEL, per germline (reference sequence). CDR3 sequence: CASSSPFGTGGSEQYF. DNA of the CDR3: TGTGCCAGCAGCTCACCCTTCGGGACAGGGGGCTCCGAGCAGTACTTC.

This chain links TRBV27 with TRBJ2-2; D unclear. The CDR3 consists of 11 residues. Germline-derived CDR1 and CDR2 are MNHEY and SMNVEV (reference sequence). Trimming removed 5 bases at V and 6 bases at J, with 4 bases between. The CDR3 region has the DNA TGTGCCAGCAGTACTTCCGGGGAGCTGTTTTTT. Translation gives CASSTSGELFF.

The V and J genes are TRBV6-1 and TRBJ1-2, with D possibly TRBD1 on 5 matching bases. The CDR3 is 14 residues long. V was pared by 3 bases and J by 5 bases, with 13 bases between. Germline CDR1 is MNHNS and CDR2 is SASEGT. CDR3 nucleotide sequence: TGTGCCAGCAGTGAGGTCCAGGGAGGGTATGGCTACACCTTC. It is translated as CASSEVQGGYGYTF.

The sample holds one count of this clone. The chain employs TRBV6-2 or TRBV6-3 and TRBJ2-6, with D uncertain. The germline V gene encodes CDR1 MNHEY and CDR2 SVGEGT. Trimming shortened V by 5 bases and J by 1 base, and 6 bases separated the two germline ends. The CDR3 is made up of 14 amino acids. CDR3 in amino acids: CASSARSGANVLTF. The CDR3 bases are TGTGCCAGCAGTGCCAGATCTGGGGCCAACGTCCTGACTTTC.

This rearrangement joins TRBV18 to TRBJ2-3; 14 positions match TRBD2. The junction had 9 bases not matched to a gene; V was cut back by 7 bases and J by 6 bases. CDR1 and CDR2 (germline): KGHSH, LQKENI. CDR3 length: 16 residues. As DNA, the CDR3 is TGTGCCAGCTACCCTGGGACTAGCGGGAGCAGGGATACGCAGTATTTT. Translation gives CASYPGTSGSRDTQYF.

The chain employs TRBV7-9 and TRBJ2-7; TRBD2 is a possible D gene (5 bases). Germline V gene data show CDR1 as SEHNR and CDR2 as FQNEAQ (reference sequence). The length of the CDR3 is 16 residues. V lost 0 bases, J lost 1 base, and 13 bases lay in between. This chain's CDR3 is CASSLARAGASYEQYF. DNA of the CDR3: TGTGCCAGCAGCTTAGCGCGGGCAGGCGCTTCCTACGAGCAGTACTTC. The variable domain in full, completed from reference TRBV7-9 and TRBJ2-7, reads DTGVSQNPRHKITKRGQNVTFRCDPISEHNRLYWYRQTLGQGPEFLTYFQNEAQLEKSRLLSDRFSAERPKGSFSTLEIQRTEQGDSAMYLCASSLARAGASYEQYFGPGTRLTVT.

This clone has just one count. The rearrangement uses TRBV3-1 (or the pseudogene TRBV3-2) and TRBJ1-1; the D gene is possibly TRBD1 (6 bases). The CDR3 contains 16 residues. From germline, CDR1 is LGHDT and CDR2 YNNKEL (reference sequence). The ends were cut back, 2 bases at V and 0 bases at J, with 13 bases in the middle. DNA for the CDR3: TGTGCCAGCAGCCAATCGGACAGTCTCATGAACACTGAAGCTTTCTTT. Amino acids: CASSQSDSLMNTEAFF.

This clone was seen just once. The gene calls are TRBV27 and TRBJ1-2; no clear D. Germline V gives CDR1 MNHEY, CDR2 SMNVEV (reference sequence). The germline V and J ends were trimmed by 3 bases and 0 bases, with 8 bases remaining between them. This CDR3 has 14 residues. CDR3 in amino acids: CASSFTVPNYGYTF. For the CDR3, the DNA is TGTGCCAGCAGTTTTACAGTTCCTAACTATGGCTACACCTTC.

This chain connects TRBV28 to TRBJ2-7; 9 bases map to TRBD1. Trimming cost V 5 bases and J 2 bases; bases outside gene matches: 7. The CDR3 loop spans 15 amino acids. Per germline, CDR1 MDHEN and CDR2 SYDVKM. In DNA, the CDR3 is TGTGCCAGCAGTCGCCTCGGGACAGGGCCCTACGAGCAGTACTTC. Translated: CASSRLGTGPYEQYF.

The chain has TRBV18 and TRBJ1-3; no clear D gene. Trimming took 5 bases from V and 0 from J, leaving 11 bases between them. The CDR3 contains 15 residues. Germline CDR1 reads KGHSH; CDR2 reads LQKENI. As DNA, the CDR3 is TGTGCCAGCTCAATCTTAACAGCCTCTGGAAACACCATATATTTT. Its translation: CASSILTASGNTIYF.

CDR3 protein: CSVEGSAQDTQYF. In nucleotides, the CDR3 is TGCAGCGTTGAAGGGTCCGCACAGGATACGCAGTATTTT. This chain uses TRBV29-1 with TRBJ2-3, with D unclear. CDR3 length: 13 residues. With 1 base removed from V and 6 bases from J, the gap between germline ends came to 11 bases. Per the germline V gene, CDR1 is SQVTM and CDR2 is ANQGSEA.

This chain uses TRBV7-8 with TRBJ2-4, with TRBD1 identical over 8 bases. The V gene end was trimmed by 0 bases and the J gene end by 15 bases; junction bases not matched to a gene: 7. Germline V gene lookup returns CDR1 SGHVS and CDR2 FQNEAQ. The CDR3 spans 13 residues. The CDR3 DNA reads as TGTGCCAGCAGCTTAGCAGCGGACAGGGTTCGGTACTTC. Residues: CASSLAADRVRYF. The full variable domain, with the rest looked up from reference TRBV7-8 and TRBJ2-4, is GAGVSQSPRYKVAKRGQDVALRCDPISGHVSLFWYQQALGQGPEFLTYFQNEAQLDKSGLPSDRFFAERPEGSVSTLKIQRTQQEDSAVYLCASSLAADRVRYFGAGTRLSVL.

The CDR3 DNA reads TGTGCCAGCAGACAGGGGGCAGGCTATGGCTACACCTTC. This encodes CASRQGAGYGYTF. This chain uses TRBV6-5 with TRBJ1-2, with 9 bases fitting TRBD1. Germline trimming cut 6 bases from V and 4 bases from J; bases unmatched to any gene: 3. CDR3 size: 13 residues. The germline CDR1 and CDR2 sequences are MNHEY and SVGAGI.

The chain carries TRBV3-1 (or the pseudogene TRBV3-2) and TRBJ2-2; 14 bases fit TRBD2. Germline trimming cut 4 bases from V and 5 bases from J; bases unmatched to any gene: 9. Germline V gene sequence: CDR1 LGHDT, CDR2 YNNKEL (reference sequence). CDR3 length: 18 amino acids. CDR3: CASSLFGLAGGGTGELFF. CDR3 nucleotide sequence: TGTGCCAGCAGCCTTTTCGGACTAGCGGGAGGAGGAACCGGGGAGCTGTTTTTT.

The chain joins TRBV19 to TRBJ1-2, with TRBD1 matching 9 bases. Germline lookup yields CDR1 LNHDA and CDR2 SQIVND (reference sequence). This CDR3 contains 13 residues. V lost 7 bases to trimming and J lost 7 bases; unmatched junction nucleotides: 7. The CDR3 nucleotides are TGTGCCAGTATACAGGGGGCAGAAGGTGGCTACACCTTC. It is translated as CASIQGAEGGYTF.

The chain combines TRBV4-1 with TRBJ2-7; weak D call: TRBD2 (5 bases). Looked up from germline, CDR1 is MGHRA and CDR2 is YSYEKL. V dropped 4 bases and J dropped 3 bases, with 7 bases sitting between them. This CDR3 is built from 12 residues. The CDR3 reads CASSPRDYEQYF. CDR3 in DNA: TGCGCCAGCAGCCCCCGGGACTACGAGCAGTACTTC.

CDR3 bases: TGTGCCAGCAGTTACGGCAGGTACCAAGAGACCCAGTACTTC. This encodes CASSYGRYQETQYF. This chain joins TRBV6-2 or TRBV6-3 and TRBJ2-5; D is ambiguous. The CDR3 covers 14 residues. Germline V gene data show CDR1 as MNHEY and CDR2 as SVGEGT. V gave up 2 bases and J gave up 0 bases, with 7 bases separating them.

The chain has TRBV6-6 and TRBJ2-1; 13 bases are a match to TRBD2. J was trimmed by 9 bases and V by 6 bases; bases with no gene match: 8. CDR3 length equals 15 residues. Looked up from germline, CDR1 is MNHNY and CDR2 is SVGAGI (reference sequence). The CDR3, as DNA: TGTGCCAGCAGCACTCGGACTAGCGGGAGTACTGAGCAGTTCTTC. Translation gives CASSTRTSGSTEQFF.

The V and J genes are TRBV7-8 and TRBJ1-2; 8 positions match TRBD1. This CDR3 has 15 amino acids. Germline CDR1 reads SGHVS; CDR2 reads FQNEAQ. The ends lost 4 bases at V and 2 bases at J; junction bases unmatched: 6. CDR3 sequence reads: CASSSGQGENYGYTF. Written as DNA, the CDR3 is TGTGCCAGCAGCTCCGGACAGGGCGAGAACTATGGCTACACCTTC.